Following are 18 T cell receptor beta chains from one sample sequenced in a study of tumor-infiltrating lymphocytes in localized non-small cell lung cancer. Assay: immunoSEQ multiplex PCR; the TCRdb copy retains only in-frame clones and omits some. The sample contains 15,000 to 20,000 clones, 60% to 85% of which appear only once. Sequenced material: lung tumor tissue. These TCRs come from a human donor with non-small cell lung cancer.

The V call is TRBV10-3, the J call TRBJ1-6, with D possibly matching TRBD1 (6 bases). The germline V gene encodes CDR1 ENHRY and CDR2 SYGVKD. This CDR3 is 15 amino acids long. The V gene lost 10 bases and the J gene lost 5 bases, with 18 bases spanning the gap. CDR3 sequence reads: CATTGAGDNNSPLHF. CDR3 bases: TGTGCCACCACGGGGGCAGGGGATAATAATTCACCCCTCCACTTT.

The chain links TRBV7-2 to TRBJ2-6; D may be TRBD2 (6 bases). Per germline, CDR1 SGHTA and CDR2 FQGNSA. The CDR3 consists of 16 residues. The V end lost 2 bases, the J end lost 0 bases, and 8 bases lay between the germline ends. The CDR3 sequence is CASSLLGGSGANVLTF. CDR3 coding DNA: TGTGCCAGCAGCTTATTGGGAGGCTCTGGGGCCAACGTCCTGACTTTC.

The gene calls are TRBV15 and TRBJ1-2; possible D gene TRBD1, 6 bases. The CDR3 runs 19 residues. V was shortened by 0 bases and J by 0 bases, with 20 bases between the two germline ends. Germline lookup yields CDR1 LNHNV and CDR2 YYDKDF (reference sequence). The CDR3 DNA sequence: TGTGCCACCAGCAGAGATTACGACGACAGGCGGACCTCTAACTATGGCTACACCTTC. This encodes CATSRDYDDRRTSNYGYTF.

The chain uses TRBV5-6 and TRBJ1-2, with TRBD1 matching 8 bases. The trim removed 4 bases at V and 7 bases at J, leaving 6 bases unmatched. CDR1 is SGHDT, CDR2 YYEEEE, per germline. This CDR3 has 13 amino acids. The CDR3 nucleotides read TGTGCCAGCAGCGCGGGACAGGTGCGTGGCTACACCTTC. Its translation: CASSAGQVRGYTF.

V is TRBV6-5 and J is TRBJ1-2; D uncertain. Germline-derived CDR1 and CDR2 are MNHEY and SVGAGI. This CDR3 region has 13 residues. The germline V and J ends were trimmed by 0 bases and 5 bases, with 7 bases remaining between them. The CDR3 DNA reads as TGTGCCAGCAGTTACTCGAATTCTTATGGCTACACCTTC. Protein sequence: CASSYSNSYGYTF.

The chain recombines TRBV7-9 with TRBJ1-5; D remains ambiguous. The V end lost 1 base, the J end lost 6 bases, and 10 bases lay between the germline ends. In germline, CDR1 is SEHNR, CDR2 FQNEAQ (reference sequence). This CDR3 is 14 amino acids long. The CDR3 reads CASSLGGFLQPQHF. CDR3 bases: TGTGCCAGCAGCTTAGGGGGATTTCTTCAGCCCCAGCATTTT.

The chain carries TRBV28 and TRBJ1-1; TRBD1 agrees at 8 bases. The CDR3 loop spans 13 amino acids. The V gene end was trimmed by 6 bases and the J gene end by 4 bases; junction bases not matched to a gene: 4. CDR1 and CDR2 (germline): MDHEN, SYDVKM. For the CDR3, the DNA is TGTGCCAGCAGGATTGGGACAGGCACTGAAGCTTTCTTT. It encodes CASRIGTGTEAFF. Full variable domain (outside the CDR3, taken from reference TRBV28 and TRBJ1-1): DVKVTQSSRYLVKRTGEKVFLECVQDMDHENMFWYRQDPGLGLRLIYFSYDVKMKEKGDIPEGYSVSREKKERFSLILESASTNQTSMYLCASRIGTGTEAFFGQGTRLTVV.

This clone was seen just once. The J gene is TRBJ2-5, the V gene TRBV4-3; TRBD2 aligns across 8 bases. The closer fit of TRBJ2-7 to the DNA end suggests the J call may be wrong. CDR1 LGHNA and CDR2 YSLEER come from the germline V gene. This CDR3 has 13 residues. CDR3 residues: CASSQGLAGEQYF. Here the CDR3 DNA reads TGCGCCAGCAGCCAAGGGCTAGCGGGCGAGCAGTACTTC.

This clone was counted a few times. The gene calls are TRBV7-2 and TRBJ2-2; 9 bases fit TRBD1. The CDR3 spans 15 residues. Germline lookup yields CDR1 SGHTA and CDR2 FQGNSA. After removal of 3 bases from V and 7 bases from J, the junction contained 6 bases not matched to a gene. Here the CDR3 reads CASSFKQGAIGELFF. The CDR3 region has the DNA TGTGCCAGCAGCTTTAAACAGGGGGCGATCGGGGAGCTGTTTTTT.

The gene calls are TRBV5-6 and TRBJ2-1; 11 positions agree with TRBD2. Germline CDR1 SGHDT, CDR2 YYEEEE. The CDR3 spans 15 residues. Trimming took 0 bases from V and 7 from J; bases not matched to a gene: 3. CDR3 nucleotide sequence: TGTGCCAGCAGCTTGGCTAGCGGGAGGATTAATGAGCAGTTCTTC. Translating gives CASSLASGRINEQFF.

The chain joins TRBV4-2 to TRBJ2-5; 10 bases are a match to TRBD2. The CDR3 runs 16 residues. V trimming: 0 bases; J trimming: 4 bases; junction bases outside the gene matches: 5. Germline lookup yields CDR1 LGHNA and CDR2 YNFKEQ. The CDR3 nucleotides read TGTGCCAGCAGCCAAGATCCAGCGGGGGGGCCAGAGACCCAGTACTTC. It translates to CASSQDPAGGPETQYF.

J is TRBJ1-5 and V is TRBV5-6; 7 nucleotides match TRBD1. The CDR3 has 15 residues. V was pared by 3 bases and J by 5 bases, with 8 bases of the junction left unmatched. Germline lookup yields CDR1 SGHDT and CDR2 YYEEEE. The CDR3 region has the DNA TGTGCCAGCAGCTCATCGGGACAGCTATATCAGCCCCAGCATTTT. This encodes CASSSSGQLYQPQHF.

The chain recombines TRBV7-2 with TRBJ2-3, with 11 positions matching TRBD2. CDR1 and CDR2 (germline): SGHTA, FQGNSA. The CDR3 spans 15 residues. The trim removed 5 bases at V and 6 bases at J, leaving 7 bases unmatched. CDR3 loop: CASSPQLAGADTQYF. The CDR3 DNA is TGTGCCAGCAGCCCACAACTAGCGGGAGCTGATACGCAGTATTTT.

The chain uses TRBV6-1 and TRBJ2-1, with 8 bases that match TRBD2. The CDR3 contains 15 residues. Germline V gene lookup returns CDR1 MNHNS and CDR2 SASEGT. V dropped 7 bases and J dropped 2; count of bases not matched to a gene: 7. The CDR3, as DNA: TGTGCCAGCAAGCGGGGGTCTATAACCTACAATGAGCAGTTCTTC. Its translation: CASKRGSITYNEQFF.

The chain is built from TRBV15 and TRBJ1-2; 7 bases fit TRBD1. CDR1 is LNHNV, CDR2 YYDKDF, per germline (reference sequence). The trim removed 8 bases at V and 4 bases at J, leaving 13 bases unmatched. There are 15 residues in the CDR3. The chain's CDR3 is CATSRDRVISYGYTF. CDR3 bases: TGTGCCACCTCCCGCGACAGGGTAATATCCTATGGCTACACCTTC.

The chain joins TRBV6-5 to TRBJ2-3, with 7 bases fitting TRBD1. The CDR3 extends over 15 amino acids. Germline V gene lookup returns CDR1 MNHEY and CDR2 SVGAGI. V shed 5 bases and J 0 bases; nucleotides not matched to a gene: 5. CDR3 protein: CASSLDRASTDTQYF. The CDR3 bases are TGTGCCAGCAGTCTAGACAGGGCGAGCACAGATACGCAGTATTTT.

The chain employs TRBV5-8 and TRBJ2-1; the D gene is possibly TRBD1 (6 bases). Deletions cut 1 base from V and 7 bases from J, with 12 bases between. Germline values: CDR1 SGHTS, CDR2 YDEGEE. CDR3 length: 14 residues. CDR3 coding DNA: TGTGCCAGCAGCTTGAATTGGCAGGGGAATGAGCAGTTCTTC. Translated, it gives CASSLNWQGNEQFF.

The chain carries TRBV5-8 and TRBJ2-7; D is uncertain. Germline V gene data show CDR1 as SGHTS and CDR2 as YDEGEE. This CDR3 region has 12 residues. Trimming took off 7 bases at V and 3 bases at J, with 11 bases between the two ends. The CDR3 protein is CASVPTLYEQYF. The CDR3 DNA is TGTGCCAGCGTCCCCACCCTCTACGAGCAGTACTTC.